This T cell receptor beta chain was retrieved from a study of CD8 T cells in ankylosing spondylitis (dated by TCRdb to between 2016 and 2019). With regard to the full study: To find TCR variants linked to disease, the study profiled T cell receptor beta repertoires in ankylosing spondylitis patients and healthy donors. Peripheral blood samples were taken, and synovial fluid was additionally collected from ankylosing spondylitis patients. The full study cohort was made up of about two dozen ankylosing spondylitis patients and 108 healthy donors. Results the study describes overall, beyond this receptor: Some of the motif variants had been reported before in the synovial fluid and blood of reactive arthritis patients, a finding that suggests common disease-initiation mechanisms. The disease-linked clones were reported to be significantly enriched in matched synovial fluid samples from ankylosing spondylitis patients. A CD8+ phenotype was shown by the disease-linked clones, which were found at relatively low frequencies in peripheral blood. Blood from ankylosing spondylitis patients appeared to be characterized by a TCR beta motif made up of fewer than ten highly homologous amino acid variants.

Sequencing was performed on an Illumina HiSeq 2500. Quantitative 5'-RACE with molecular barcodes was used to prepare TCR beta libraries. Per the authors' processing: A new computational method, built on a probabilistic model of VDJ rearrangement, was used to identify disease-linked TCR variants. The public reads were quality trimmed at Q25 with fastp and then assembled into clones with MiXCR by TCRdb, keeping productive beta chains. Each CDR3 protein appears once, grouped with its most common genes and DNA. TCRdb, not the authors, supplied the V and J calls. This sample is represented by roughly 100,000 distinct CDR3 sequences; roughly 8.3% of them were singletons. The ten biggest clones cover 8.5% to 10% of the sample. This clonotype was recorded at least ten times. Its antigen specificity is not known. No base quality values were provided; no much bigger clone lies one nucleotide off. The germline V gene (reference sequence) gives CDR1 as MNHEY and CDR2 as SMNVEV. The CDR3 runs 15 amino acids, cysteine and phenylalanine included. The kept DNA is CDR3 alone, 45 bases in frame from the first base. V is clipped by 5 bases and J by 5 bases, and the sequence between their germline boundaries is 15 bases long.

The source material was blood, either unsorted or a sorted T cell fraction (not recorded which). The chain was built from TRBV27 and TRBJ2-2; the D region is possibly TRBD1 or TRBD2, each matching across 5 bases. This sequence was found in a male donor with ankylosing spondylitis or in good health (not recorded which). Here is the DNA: TGTGCCAGCAGTCTTGGGACCTCGGGGACCGGGGAGCTGTTTTTT. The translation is CASSLGTSGTGELFF.